The present entry profiles one TCR beta chain with its context. What antigen it recognizes has not been identified. Base qualities are missing; no much larger clone stands one base away. The data were obtained in a study of shared clonotypes between healthy human individuals (TCRdb year 2020). Study-wide context: The cohort comprised two women and a few men aged 18 to 49 years. Per donor, three plates each were used for CD4 naive and CD4 memory, two for CD8 naive, and one for CD8 memory. To estimate repertoire size and how much clonotype sharing occurs between individuals, the study deeply sequenced the blood TCR repertoires of about 5 healthy adults. Libraries were prepared and TCR repertoires were sequenced by different laboratories using diverse techniques, in order to increase sequencing depth and limit assay-specific biases. Each donor's leukapheresis produced roughly between about 0.9 and 9.5 billion PBMCs.

What the work shows at the level of the full study, not this receptor alone: Compared with non-shared clonotypes, the clonotypes found in all four sorted-subset donors had higher generation probabilities. The genetic and exposure-history diversity represented was limited by the small number of donors. Even with the large sequencing depth, rarefaction of the sorted-subset datasets indicated that sequencing was incomplete. Based on pairwise subsampling, the degree of clonotype sharing among donors was expected to be affected by sequencing depth. Estimated clonotype richness was generally larger for naive than for memory subsets. About 5% of naive CD4, around 3.5% of naive CD8, 2% to 2.5% of memory CD4, and 0.4% of memory CD8 clonotypes were shared across several donors. Sampling was restricted to blood, and TCR repertoires in tissues likely differ from the TCR repertoires found in blood.

The donors were healthy, HIV-negative adults with no recently reported acute infections or vaccinations. Every donor was a Caucasian adult living in Nashville, Tennessee, USA. CD4+ T cells were enriched by magnetic negative selection, after which naive cells were positively selected on CD45RA and the negative fraction was taken as the memory subset. After blood collection by leukapheresis, PBMCs were isolated using Ficoll-Histopaque density gradient centrifugation and then cryopreserved in the vapor phase of liquid nitrogen. Analytical flow cytometry was used to check the purity and quantity of each magnetically sorted T cell population. From each sorted fraction, genomic DNA was isolated and quantified by UV absorbance on a Nanodrop 2000c. Using the deep immunoSEQ assay, TCR CDR3 regions were amplified from genomic DNA by multiplex PCR. Genomic DNA extracted from each cell subset was distributed evenly over all wells of several immunoSEQ 96-well plates, and each plate served as one replicate. For sorted subsets, roughly 200 ng of genomic DNA, equivalent to 25,000 to 35,000 T cell genomes, went into each replicate PCR. Purified libraries were measured with a Qubit 3.0 fluorometer, size-checked on a Bioanalyzer 2100, and measured again with the KAPA Library Quantification kit. Each immunoSEQ 96-well plate was sequenced on its own single-read 150-cycle Illumina NextSeq 550 flow cell. Per the authors' processing: The immunoSEQ output contained only junctional sequences without quality scores, so filtering could not match that applied to full-length reads. To assign V/J genes and CDR3, sequences were annotated against IMGT germline references using PyIR, a Python wrapper for IgBLAST v1.9. Reads with weak V/J assignments (E-value above 1e-6), missing CDR3, stop codons, out-of-frame junctions, or ambiguous translated residues were removed. V3J clonotypes were defined as sequences sharing an identical inferred V gene, J gene, and CDR3 amino acid sequence. To compute the percentage overlap between repertoires, the number of shared unique clonotypes was divided by the size of the smaller repertoire. Three approaches were used to assess repertoire richness: RTK rarefaction, the Chao1 estimator, and Recon v2.1 estimates of unobserved clonotypes. Generation probabilities were computed with OLGA for all TCRbeta clonotypes obtained by the gDNA method from a handful of donors. Not all clones reach the TCRdb copy of this immuneACCESS table, which keeps in-frame sequences only. Checked studies attribute under half of the gap to unresolved V genes and leave the rest unexplained. The DNA was the basis for D and trimming; V, J and clone size are from that table. The table for this sample lists over 850,000 clones; around 78% of them were counted only once. The ten largest make up around 0.47% of the sample.

The TCR originated in a man between 18 and 35 years old in good health. Some clones in this sample may be carry-over from other donors' samples. The sample comprised memory CD4+ T cells from PBMCs. The label giving this sample's cell subset or site can be read as: CD45RA-negative fraction.

The CDR3 reads as follows: CASSIQTGRGQETQYF. The nucleotide sequence is given as TGTGCCAGTAGTATCCAGACAGGGAGAGGGCAAGAGACCCAGTACTTC. Rearrangement joined TRBV19 to TRBJ2-5, with TRBD1 matching 7 junction bases. Germline trimming: 3 bases from V, 2 bases from J; junction bases outside gene matches: 9. Per the germline V gene (reference sequence), LNHDA is the CDR1 and SQIVND is the CDR2. Its CDR3 holds 16 amino acids, cysteine through phenylalanine. Left in the record is the CDR3 DNA by itself, 48 bases read in frame from the first base.